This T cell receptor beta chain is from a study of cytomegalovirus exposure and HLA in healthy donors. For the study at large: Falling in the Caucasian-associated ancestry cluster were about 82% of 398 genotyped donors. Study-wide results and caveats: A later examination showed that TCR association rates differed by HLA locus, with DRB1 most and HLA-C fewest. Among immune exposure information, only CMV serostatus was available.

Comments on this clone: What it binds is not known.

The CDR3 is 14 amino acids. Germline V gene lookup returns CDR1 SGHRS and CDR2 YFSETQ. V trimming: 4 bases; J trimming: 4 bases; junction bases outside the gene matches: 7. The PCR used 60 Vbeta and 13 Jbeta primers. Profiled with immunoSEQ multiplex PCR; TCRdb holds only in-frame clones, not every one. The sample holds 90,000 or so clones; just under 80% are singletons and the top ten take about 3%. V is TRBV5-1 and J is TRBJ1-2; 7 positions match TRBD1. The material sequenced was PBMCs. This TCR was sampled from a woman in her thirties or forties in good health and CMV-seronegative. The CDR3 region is CASSIQTGSYGYTF. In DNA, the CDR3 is TGCGCCAGCAGCATACAGACAGGGTCCTATGGCTACACCTTC.